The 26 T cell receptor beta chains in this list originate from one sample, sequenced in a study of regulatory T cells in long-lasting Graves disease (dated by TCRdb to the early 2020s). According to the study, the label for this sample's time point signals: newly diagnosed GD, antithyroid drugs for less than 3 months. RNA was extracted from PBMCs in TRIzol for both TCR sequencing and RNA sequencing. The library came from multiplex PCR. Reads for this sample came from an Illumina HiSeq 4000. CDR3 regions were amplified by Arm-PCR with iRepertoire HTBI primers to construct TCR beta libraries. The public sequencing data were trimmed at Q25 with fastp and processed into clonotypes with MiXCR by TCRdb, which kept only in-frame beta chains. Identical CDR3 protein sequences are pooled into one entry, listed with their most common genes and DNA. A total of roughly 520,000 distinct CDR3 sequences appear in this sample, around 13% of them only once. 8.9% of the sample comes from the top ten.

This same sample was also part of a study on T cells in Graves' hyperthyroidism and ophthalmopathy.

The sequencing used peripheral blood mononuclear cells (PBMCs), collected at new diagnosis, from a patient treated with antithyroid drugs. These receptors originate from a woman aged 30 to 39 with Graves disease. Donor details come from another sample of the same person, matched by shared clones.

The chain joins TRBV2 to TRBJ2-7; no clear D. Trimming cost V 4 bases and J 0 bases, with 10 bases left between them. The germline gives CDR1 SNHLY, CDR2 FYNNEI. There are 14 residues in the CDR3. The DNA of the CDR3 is TGTGCCAGCAGTGCGGCGTCCAGCTCCTACGAGCAGTACTTC. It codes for CASSAASSSYEQYF.

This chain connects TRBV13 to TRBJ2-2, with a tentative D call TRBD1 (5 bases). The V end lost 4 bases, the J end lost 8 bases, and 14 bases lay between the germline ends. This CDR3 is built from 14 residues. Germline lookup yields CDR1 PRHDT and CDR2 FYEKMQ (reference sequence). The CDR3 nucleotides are TGTGCCAGCAGCTCCCTGACAGCCAGGGGGGAGCTGTTTTTT. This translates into CASSSLTARGELFF. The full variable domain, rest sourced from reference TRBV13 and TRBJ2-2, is AAGVIQSPRHLIKEKRETATLKCYPIPRHDTVYWYQQGPGQDPQFLISFYEKMQSDKGSIPDRFSAQQFSDYHSELNMSSLELGDSALYFCASSSLTARGELFFGEGSRLTVL.

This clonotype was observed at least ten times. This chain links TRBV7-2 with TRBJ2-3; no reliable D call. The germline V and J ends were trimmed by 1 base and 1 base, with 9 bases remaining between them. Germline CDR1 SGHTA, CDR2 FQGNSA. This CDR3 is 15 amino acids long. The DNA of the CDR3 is TGTGCCAGCAGCTTAGTGGTCGTGGGCACAGATACGCAGTATTTT. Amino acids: CASSLVVVGTDTQYF.

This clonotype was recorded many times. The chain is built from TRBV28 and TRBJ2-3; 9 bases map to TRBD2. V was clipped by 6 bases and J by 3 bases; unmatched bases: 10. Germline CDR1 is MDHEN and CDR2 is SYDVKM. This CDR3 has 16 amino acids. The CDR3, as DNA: TGTGCCAGCAGGGCAAATAGCGGGAGATTGACAGATACGCAGTATTTT. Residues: CASRANSGRLTDTQYF.

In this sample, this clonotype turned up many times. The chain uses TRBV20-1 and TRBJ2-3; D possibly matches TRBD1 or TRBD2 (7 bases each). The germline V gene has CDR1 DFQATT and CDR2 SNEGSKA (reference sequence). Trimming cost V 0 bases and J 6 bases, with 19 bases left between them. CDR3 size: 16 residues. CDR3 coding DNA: TGCAGTGCTAGAGATGGGGCTAGCGGACAGGAGGATACGCAGTATTTT. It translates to CSARDGASGQEDTQYF.

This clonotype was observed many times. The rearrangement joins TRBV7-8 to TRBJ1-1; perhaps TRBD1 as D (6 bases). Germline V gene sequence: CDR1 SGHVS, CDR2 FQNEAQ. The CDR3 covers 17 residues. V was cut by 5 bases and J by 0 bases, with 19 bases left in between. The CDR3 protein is CASSPDGGGLLNTEAFF. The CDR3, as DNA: TGTGCCAGCAGCCCCGATGGGGGGGGGCTCCTGAACACTGAAGCTTTCTTT.

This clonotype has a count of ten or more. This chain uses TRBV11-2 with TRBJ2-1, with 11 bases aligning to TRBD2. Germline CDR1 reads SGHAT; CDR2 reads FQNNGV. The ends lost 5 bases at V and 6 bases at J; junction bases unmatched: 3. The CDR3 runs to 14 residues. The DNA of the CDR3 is TGTGCCAGCAGCCGACTAGCGGGACTCAATGAGCAGTTCTTC. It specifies CASSRLAGLNEQFF.

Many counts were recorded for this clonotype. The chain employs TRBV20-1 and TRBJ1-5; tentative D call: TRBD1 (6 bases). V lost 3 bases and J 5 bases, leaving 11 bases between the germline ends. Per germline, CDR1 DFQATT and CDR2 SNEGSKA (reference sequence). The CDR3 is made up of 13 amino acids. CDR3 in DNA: TGCAGTGCTAGCGTGGAGGGGGATCAGCCCCAGCATTTT. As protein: CSASVEGDQPQHF.

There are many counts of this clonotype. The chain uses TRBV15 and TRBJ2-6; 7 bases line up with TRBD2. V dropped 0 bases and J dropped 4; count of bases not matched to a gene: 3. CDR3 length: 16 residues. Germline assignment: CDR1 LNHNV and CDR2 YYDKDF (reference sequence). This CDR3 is CATSRDVGGGANVLTF. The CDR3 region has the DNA TGTGCCACCAGCAGAGATGTGGGAGGGGGGGCCAACGTCCTGACTTTC.

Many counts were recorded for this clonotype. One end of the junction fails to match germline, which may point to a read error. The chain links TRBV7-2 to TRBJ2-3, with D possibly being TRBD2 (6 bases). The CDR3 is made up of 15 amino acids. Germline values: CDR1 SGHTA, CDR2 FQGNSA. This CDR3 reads CASSPRWDSTDTQYF. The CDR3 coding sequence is TGCGCCAGCAGCCCCAGATGGGACTCCACAGATACGCAGTATTTT.

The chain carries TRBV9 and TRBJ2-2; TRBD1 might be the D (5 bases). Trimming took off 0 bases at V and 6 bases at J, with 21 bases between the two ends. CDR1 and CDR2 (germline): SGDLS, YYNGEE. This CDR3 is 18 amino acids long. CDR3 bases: TGTGCCAGCAGCGTAGTAGCTGAGGTGGCAGGGCAAGCCGGGGAGCTGTTTTTT. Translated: CASSVVAEVAGQAGELFF.

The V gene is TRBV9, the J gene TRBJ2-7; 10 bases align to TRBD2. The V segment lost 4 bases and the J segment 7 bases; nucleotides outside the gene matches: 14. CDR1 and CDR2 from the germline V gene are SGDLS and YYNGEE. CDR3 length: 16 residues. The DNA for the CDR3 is TGTGCCAGCAGCCCCCACCAAGCGGGAGGGCCACGGGAGCAGTACTTC. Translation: CASSPHQAGGPREQYF.

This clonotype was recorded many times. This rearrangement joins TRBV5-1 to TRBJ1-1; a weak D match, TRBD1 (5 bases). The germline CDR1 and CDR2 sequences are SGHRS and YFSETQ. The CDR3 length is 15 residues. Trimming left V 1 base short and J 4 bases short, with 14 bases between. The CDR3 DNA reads TGCGCCAGCAGCTTGCTCGAGGGACTAGGCACTGAAGCTTTCTTT. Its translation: CASSLLEGLGTEAFF.

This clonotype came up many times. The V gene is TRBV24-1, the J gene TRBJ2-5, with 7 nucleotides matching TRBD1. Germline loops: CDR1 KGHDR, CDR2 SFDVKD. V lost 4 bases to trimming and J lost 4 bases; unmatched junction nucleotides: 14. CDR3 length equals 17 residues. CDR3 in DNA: TGTGCCACCAGTGACCGACGGACAGGTCCGCTTTCAGAGACCCAGTACTTC. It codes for CATSDRRTGPLSETQYF.

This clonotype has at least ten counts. In DNA, the CDR3 is TGTGCCAGCACACAGACTAGCGGGGAGACCCAGTACTTC. It codes for CASTQTSGETQYF. This rearrangement joins TRBV27 to TRBJ2-5, with 10 bases matching TRBD2. Trimming at V came to 7 bases and at J to 5 bases, leaving 4 bases not matched to a gene. The germline V gene has CDR1 MNHEY and CDR2 SMNVEV (reference sequence). The CDR3 contains 13 residues.

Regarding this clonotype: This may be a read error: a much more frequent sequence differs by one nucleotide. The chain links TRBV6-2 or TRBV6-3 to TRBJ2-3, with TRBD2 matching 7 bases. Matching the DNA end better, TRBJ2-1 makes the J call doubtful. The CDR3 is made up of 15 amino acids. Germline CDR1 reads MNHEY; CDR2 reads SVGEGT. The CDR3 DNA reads TGTGCCAGCAAGGCCCTATCGGCTAGGGACTACGAGCAGTTCTTC. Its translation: CASKALSARDYEQFF.

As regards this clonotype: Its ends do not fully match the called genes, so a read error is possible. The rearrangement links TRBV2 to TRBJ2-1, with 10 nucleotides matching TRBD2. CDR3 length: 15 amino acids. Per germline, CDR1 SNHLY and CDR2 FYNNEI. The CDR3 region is CASSAQREGWNERFF. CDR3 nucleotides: TGTGCCAGCAGTGCACAGCGGGAGGGATGGAATGAGCGGTTCTTC.

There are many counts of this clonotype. CDR3 nucleotides: TGTGCCAGCAGCCCTCTACGACCCTCGCCCTATAATTCACCCCTCCACTTT. Translated, it gives CASSPLRPSPYNSPLHF. The chain employs TRBV7-2 and TRBJ1-6, with D uncertain. CDR3 length: 17 amino acids. The V and J ends lost 5 bases and 2 bases respectively, with 16 bases between them. Germline CDR1 is SGHTA and CDR2 is FQGNSA.

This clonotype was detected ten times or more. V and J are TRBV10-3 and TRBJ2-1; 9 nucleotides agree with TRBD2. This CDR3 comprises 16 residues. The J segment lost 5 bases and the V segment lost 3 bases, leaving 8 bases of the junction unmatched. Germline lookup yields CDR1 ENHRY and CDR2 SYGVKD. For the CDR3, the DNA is TGTGCCATCAGTGATATCGGCGGGAGGGCCAACAATGAGCAGTTCTTC. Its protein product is CAISDIGGRANNEQFF.

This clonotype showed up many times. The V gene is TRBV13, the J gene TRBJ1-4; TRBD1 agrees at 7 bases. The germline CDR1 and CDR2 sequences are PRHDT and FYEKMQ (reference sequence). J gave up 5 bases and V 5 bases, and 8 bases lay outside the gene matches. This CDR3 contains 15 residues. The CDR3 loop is CASSPPGQRNEKLFF. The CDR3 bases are TGTGCCAGCAGCCCCCCGGGACAGAGGAATGAAAAACTGTTTTTT.

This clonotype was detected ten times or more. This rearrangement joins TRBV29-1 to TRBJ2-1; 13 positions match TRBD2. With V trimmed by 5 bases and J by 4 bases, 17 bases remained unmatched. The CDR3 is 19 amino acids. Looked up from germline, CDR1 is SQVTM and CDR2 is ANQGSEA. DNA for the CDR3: TGCAGCGTTACTGGTTTACCGGGACTAGCGGGGTCGACGTACAATGAGCAGTTCTTC. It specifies CSVTGLPGLAGSTYNEQFF.

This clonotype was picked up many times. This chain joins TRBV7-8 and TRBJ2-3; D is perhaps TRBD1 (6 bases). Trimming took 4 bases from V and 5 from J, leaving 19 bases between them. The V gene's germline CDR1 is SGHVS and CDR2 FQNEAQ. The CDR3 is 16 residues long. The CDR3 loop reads CASSSTGLGGGDTQYF. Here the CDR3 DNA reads TGTGCCAGCAGCTCCACAGGGTTAGGGGGTGGAGATACGCAGTATTTT.

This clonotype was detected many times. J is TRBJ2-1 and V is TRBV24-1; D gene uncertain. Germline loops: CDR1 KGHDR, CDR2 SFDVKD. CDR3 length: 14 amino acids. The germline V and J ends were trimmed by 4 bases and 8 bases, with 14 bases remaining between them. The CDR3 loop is CATSDPDLGDEQFF. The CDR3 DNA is TGTGCCACCAGTGACCCGGACCTTGGGGATGAGCAGTTCTTC.

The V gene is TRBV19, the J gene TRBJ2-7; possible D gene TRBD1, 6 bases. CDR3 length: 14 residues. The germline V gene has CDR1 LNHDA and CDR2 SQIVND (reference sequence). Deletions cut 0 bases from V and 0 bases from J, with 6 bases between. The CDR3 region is CASSIEDSSYEQYF. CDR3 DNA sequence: TGTGCCAGTAGTATAGAGGACAGCTCCTACGAGCAGTACTTC.

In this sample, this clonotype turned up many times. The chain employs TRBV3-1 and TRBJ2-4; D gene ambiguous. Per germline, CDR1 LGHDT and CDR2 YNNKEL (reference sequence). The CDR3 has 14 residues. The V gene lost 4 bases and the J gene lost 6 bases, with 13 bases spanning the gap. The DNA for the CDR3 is TGTGCCAGCAGCCTAGACACCAACCTAAACATTCAGTACTTC. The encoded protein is CASSLDTNLNIQYF.

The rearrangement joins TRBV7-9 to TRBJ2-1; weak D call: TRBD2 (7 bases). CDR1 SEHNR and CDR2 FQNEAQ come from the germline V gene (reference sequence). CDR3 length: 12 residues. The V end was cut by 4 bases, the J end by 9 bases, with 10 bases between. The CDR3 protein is CASSSGGLEQFF. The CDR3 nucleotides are TGTGCCAGCAGCTCCGGGGGGCTTGAGCAGTTCTTC.